The entry below describes one TCR beta chain. Its antigen is as yet unknown. Only in-frame clones appear in the TCRdb table, and some are missing; sequencing was by immunoSEQ multiplex PCR. The profile shows about 38,000 clones, over 70% of them singletons. The data were obtained in a study of radiotherapy plus CTLA-4 blockade in lung cancer. Study conclusions and caveats: In blood, after radiotherapy plus ipilimumab, tumor-derived TCR clones expanded.

The CDR3 runs 17 residues. In germline, CDR1 is SGDLS, CDR2 YYNGEE. Deletions cut 0 bases from V and 0 bases from J, with 12 bases between. This sequence originates from a human donor with non-small cell lung cancer who had stable disease on radiotherapy plus ipilimumab. The starting material was peripheral blood, obtained from a patient treated with radiotherapy plus ipilimumab. This rearrangement joins TRBV9 to TRBJ1-4; D call uncertain. The CDR3 loop is CASSVADTLSTNEKLFF. As DNA, the CDR3 is TGTGCCAGCAGCGTAGCCGACACCCTTTCAACTAATGAAAAACTGTTTTTT.